These 19 T cell receptor beta chains came from one sample sequenced in a study of regulatory dendritic cells for organ transplantation. Clones were sequenced by immunoSEQ multiplex PCR, and TCRdb holds only the in-frame ones, with some missing. The sample lists more than 10,000 clones, around 65% seen once, with approximately 20% in the top ten. The material sequenced was memory CD8+ T cells from blood. Sample subset: CD45RO+ memory T cells. These receptors were collected from a human donor in good health.

The genes are TRBV11-2 and TRBJ1-3; 8 nucleotides align to TRBD1. The CDR3 runs 18 residues. In germline, CDR1 is SGHAT, CDR2 FQNNGV. With V trimmed by 0 bases and J by 0 bases, 7 bases remained unmatched. The CDR3 DNA follows: TGTGCCAGCAGCTTAGATCCCCTCGGGACAGGCTCTGGAAACACCATATATTTT. It codes for CASSLDPLGTGSGNTIYF.

Concerning this clone: The junction differs from germline at one of its ends, possibly a read error. The V and J genes are TRBV7-2 and TRBJ2-1, with 8 positions matching TRBD2. Germline CDR1 SGHTA, CDR2 FQGNSA. The CDR3 has 15 amino acids. CDR3 protein: CASSQVGGGQNEQFF. The DNA for the CDR3 is TGCGCCAGCAGCCAAGTGGGCGGGGGGCAAAATGAGCAGTTCTTC.

V is TRBV11-2 and J is TRBJ1-2; 9 bases align to TRBD1. Trimming removed 1 base from V and 6 bases from J; junction bases left unmatched: 12. CDR3 length: 17 residues. The germline V gene has CDR1 SGHAT and CDR2 FQNNGV. CDR3 nucleotide sequence: TGTGCCAGCAGCTTAGGTTACGGGGACAGGGTATCTGATGGCTACACCTTC. Its protein product is CASSLGYGDRVSDGYTF.

The genes are TRBV7-9 and TRBJ2-1; TRBD2 matches 12 bases. V gave up 2 bases and J gave up 8 bases; unmatched junction bases: 7. The CDR3 contains 16 residues. Germline V gene lookup returns CDR1 SEHNR and CDR2 FQNEAQ (reference sequence). The CDR3 region is CASSLSGLAGSYEQFF. The CDR3 nucleotides are TGTGCCAGCAGCTTATCCGGACTAGCGGGATCTTATGAGCAGTTCTTC.

This chain joins TRBV6-1 and TRBJ2-3; D could derive from TRBD1 or TRBD2 (6 bases each). V was cut by 4 bases and J by 2 bases, with 13 bases left in between. In germline, CDR1 is MNHNS, CDR2 SASEGT. The CDR3 has 15 residues. CDR3 amino acids: CASSASGASTDTQYF. In nucleotides, the CDR3 is TGTGCCAGCAGTGCGTCGGGGGCCTCCACAGATACGCAGTATTTT.

This sequence joins TRBV6-1 and TRBJ1-4; 8 nucleotides align to TRBD1. With 3 bases clipped from V and 6 bases from J, the junction kept 9 bases outside the gene matches. Germline V gene lookup returns CDR1 MNHNS and CDR2 SASEGT. This CDR3 has 16 amino acids. The chain's CDR3 is CASSEVSATGDEKLFF. CDR3 DNA: TGTGCCAGCAGTGAGGTGTCTGCGACAGGGGATGAAAAACTGTTTTTT.

The chain has TRBV6-1 and TRBJ2-1; D uncertain. V lost 7 bases and J lost 4, with 8 bases in between. The germline gives CDR1 MNHNS, CDR2 SASEGT. This CDR3 spans 12 amino acids. The CDR3 nucleotides are TGTGCCAGCACCCCACCGTACAATGAGCAGTTCTTC. This codes for CASTPPYNEQFF.

The rearrangement joins TRBV4-1 to TRBJ2-4; the D gene could be TRBD1 or TRBD2 (5 bases each). This CDR3 has 14 amino acids. Germline loops: CDR1 MGHRA, CDR2 YSYEKL. V was cut by 1 base and J by 8 bases, with 12 bases left in between. The CDR3 is CASSQVTGGDIQYF. CDR3 sequence (DNA): TGCGCCAGCAGCCAAGTCACAGGAGGTGACATTCAGTACTTC.

The DNA of the CDR3 is TGTGCCAGCAGAGTGGGGGGGACAGCGGATAATCCCCAGCATTTT. Its translation: CASRVGGTADNPQHF. The J gene is TRBJ1-5, the V gene TRBV27; 7 bases line up with TRBD1. Germline CDR1 MNHEY, CDR2 SMNVEV (reference sequence). The CDR3 is made up of 15 amino acids. V gave up 6 bases and J gave up 10 bases; unmatched junction bases: 15.

This clone was picked up a small number of times. The chain joins TRBV30 to TRBJ1-1, with 8 bases lining up with TRBD1. J gave up 4 bases and V 5 bases, and 6 bases lay outside the gene matches. Germline V gives CDR1 GTSNPN, CDR2 SVGIG (reference sequence). The CDR3 contains 13 residues. The CDR3 spells CAWDNTGGTEAFF. CDR3 nucleotide sequence: TGTGCCTGGGACAATACAGGGGGCACTGAAGCTTTCTTT.

This clone came up once. This sequence joins TRBV10-3 and TRBJ1-2, with D unresolved. Trimming removed 5 bases at V and 4 bases at J, with 11 bases between. The germline gives CDR1 ENHRY, CDR2 SYGVKD. The CDR3 totals 13 residues. For the CDR3, the DNA is TGTGCCATCAGTTCCGGGTCCTCCTATGGCTACACCTTC. This gives the protein CAISSGSSYGYTF.

The chain has TRBV7-9 and TRBJ2-5; tentative D call: TRBD1 (6 bases). The CDR3 is 13 amino acids. The V end lost 7 bases, the J end lost 1 base, and 10 bases lay between the germline ends. Germline assignment: CDR1 SEHNR and CDR2 FQNEAQ (reference sequence). The DNA for the CDR3 is TGTGCCAGCAAGGGGGTTTTCCAAGAGACCCAGTACTTC. It yields the protein CASKGVFQETQYF.

In its sample, this clone ranks as large. The rearrangement links TRBV7-9 to TRBJ2-7; TRBD2 is a possible D gene (6 bases). V was clipped by 5 bases and J by 2 bases, with 10 bases between them. This CDR3 contains 13 residues. The germline V gene has CDR1 SEHNR and CDR2 FQNEAQ (reference sequence). CDR3 nucleotides: TGTGCCAGCAGCGCCGGGAGAGCCTACGAGCAGTACTTC. It specifies CASSAGRAYEQYF. Variable domain in full (rest from reference TRBV7-9 and TRBJ2-7): DTGVSQNPRHKITKRGQNVTFRCDPISEHNRLYWYRQTLGQGPEFLTYFQNEAQLEKSRLLSDRFSAERPKGSFSTLEIQRTEQGDSAMYLCASSAGRAYEQYFGPGTRLTVT.

This chain joins TRBV4-3 and TRBJ2-2, with a weak D call TRBD2 (6 bases). Germline V gene data show CDR1 as LGHNA and CDR2 as YSLEER. The CDR3 extends over 14 amino acids. V was trimmed by 2 bases and J by 6 bases, leaving 10 bases between them. The DNA for the CDR3 is TGCGCCAGCAGCCAATTTTCGGGGGCCGGGGAGCTGTTTTTT. This sequence encodes CASSQFSGAGELFF.

The chain carries TRBV4-2 and TRBJ2-2; D uncertain. Looked up from germline, CDR1 is LGHNA and CDR2 is YNFKEQ. V was trimmed by 0 bases and J by 1 base, leaving 15 bases between them. CDR3 length equals 18 residues. In DNA form, the CDR3 reads TGTGCCAGCAGCCAAGAAAGGCCCAGTTTAAAGAACACCGGGGAGCTGTTTTTT. This codes for CASSQERPSLKNTGELFF.

V is TRBV9 and J is TRBJ1-2, with D unclear. The CDR3 runs to 14 residues. With 0 bases removed from V and 3 bases from J, the gap between germline ends came to 9 bases. Per germline, CDR1 SGDLS and CDR2 YYNGEE. CDR3 region: CASSVDPDDYGYTF. CDR3 nucleotide sequence: TGTGCCAGCAGCGTAGACCCAGACGACTATGGCTACACCTTC. The variable domain in full, with the rest retrieved from reference TRBV9 and TRBJ1-2, is DSGVTQTPKHLITATGQRVTLRCSPRSGDLSVYWYQQSLDQGLQFLIQYYNGEERAKGNILERFSAQQFPDLHSELNLSSLELGDSALYFCASSVDPDDYGYTFGSGTRLTVV.

The chain employs TRBV5-5 and TRBJ1-2, with D hard to call. V was trimmed by 1 base and J by 3 bases, leaving 7 bases between them. The CDR3 is 13 residues long. Germline V CDR1 and CDR2: SGHKS, YYEKEE (reference sequence). This chain's CDR3 is CASSLQGHYGYTF. CDR3 bases: TGTGCCAGCAGCTTGCAAGGGCACTATGGCTACACCTTC.

The J gene is TRBJ2-5, the V gene TRBV7-9; D is uncertain. The CDR3 length is 12 residues. V dropped 5 bases and J dropped 5 bases, with 9 bases sitting between them. Germline CDR1 and CDR2: SEHNR and FQNEAQ (reference sequence). CDR3 in DNA: TGTGCCAGCAGCCCAGTCGGTGAGACCCAGTACTTC. Its translation: CASSPVGETQYF.

The V gene is TRBV6-4, the J gene TRBJ2-3; 8 nucleotides line up with TRBD2. V lost 0 bases to trimming and J lost 0 bases; unmatched junction nucleotides: 2. The CDR3 is 16 residues long. CDR1 MRHNA and CDR2 SNTAGT come from the germline V gene. The CDR3 here is CASSDSVAGSTDTQYF. The CDR3 coding sequence is TGTGCCAGCAGTGACTCAGTAGCGGGGAGCACAGATACGCAGTATTTT.